Reported below is one T cell receptor (beta chain). The antigen remains undetermined. The PCR made use of 60 Vbeta and 13 Jbeta primers. Clones were read by immunoSEQ multiplex PCR, and TCRdb kept only the in-frame ones, dropping some. Found here are around 85,000 clones, more than 75% of them singletons; the top ten hold roughly 25%. Trimming removed 0 bases at V and 2 bases at J, with 17 bases between. Per the germline V gene, CDR1 is SGHDT and CDR2 is YYEEEE. The CDR3 has 17 residues. The sample is drawn from a study of cytomegalovirus exposure and HLA in healthy donors. General observations from the study: Some segments of the V type, notably TRBV6-2 and TRBV6-3, were excluded as indistinguishable.

V gene TRBV5-6 combines with J gene TRBJ1-1; the D is unclear. Sequences were obtained from PBMCs. This sequence was found in a woman aged 45-65 years in good health and CMV-seropositive. For the CDR3, the DNA is TGTGCCAGCAGCTTGGAGTTTTTGCAGACTCTAAACACTGAAGCTTTCTTT. Translated, it gives CASSLEFLQTLNTEAFF.